These 30 T cell receptor beta chains share one sample of origin, sequenced in a study of T cell clones after liver transplantation. TCRdb keeps only in-frame clones here, not all; method: immunoSEQ multiplex PCR. The sample includes approximately 55,000 clones, 71% of them seen just once. Specimen: CD4+ T cells from blood, collected before liver transplant. The receptors come from a human donor who received a liver transplant.

This clone was detected once. This chain links TRBV10-3 with TRBJ2-2; D is ambiguous. Germline CDR1 ENHRY, CDR2 SYGVKD. The CDR3 runs to 15 residues. V was trimmed by 7 bases and J by 3 bases, leaving 15 bases between them. The CDR3 DNA sequence: TGTGCCATCAATCCGTCAGGCATGGACACCGGGGAGCTGTTTTTT. Its protein is CAINPSGMDTGELFF.

This chain uses TRBV11-3 with TRBJ2-1; maybe TRBD2 (7 bases). Per germline, CDR1 SGHNT and CDR2 YENEEA. Trimming shortened V by 11 bases and J by 8 bases, and 22 bases separated the two germline ends. CDR3 length: 14 amino acids. This CDR3 is CASAVAGAGDEQFF. As DNA, the CDR3 is TGTGCCTCAGCAGTAGCAGGGGCGGGGGATGAGCAGTTCTTC. Together with reference TRBV11-3 and TRBJ2-1, the CDR3 gives the full variable domain: EAGVVQSPRYKIIEKKQPVAFWCNPISGHNTLYWYLQNLGQGPELLIRYENEEAVDDSQLPKDRFSAERLKGVDSTLKIQPAELGDSAVYLCASAVAGAGDEQFFGPGTRLTVL.

This clone appeared a few times. The genes are TRBV5-7 and TRBJ1-5; no clear D. TRBV5-7 falls under the ORF class, with uncertain function. The CDR3 length is 11 residues. With 4 bases removed from V and 15 bases from J, the gap between germline ends came to 14 bases. CDR3 loop: CASSPRKGRHF. In DNA form, the CDR3 reads TGTGCCAGCAGCCCCAGGAAAGGGAGGCATTTT.

The V and J genes are TRBV10-3 and TRBJ1-6; D not resolved. The CDR3 length is 12 residues. CDR1 is ENHRY, CDR2 SYGVKD, per germline. With 8 bases removed from V and 11 bases from J, the gap between germline ends came to 13 bases. DNA of the CDR3: TGTGCCATCCTATCACCAGGCGCACCCCTCCACTTT. It specifies CAILSPGAPLHF.

The chain uses TRBV27 and TRBJ2-2; weak D call: TRBD1 (5 bases). This CDR3 comprises 12 residues. Germline V gene data show CDR1 as MNHEY and CDR2 as SMNVEV (reference sequence). V was pared by 4 bases and J by 8 bases, with 8 bases between. The CDR3 sequence is CASSSGLGELFF. The DNA of the CDR3 is TGTGCCAGCAGTTCAGGGTTGGGGGAGCTGTTTTTT.

The table lists this clone with a count of one. The V call is TRBV4-2, the J call TRBJ2-1; tentative D call: TRBD1 (6 bases). This CDR3 is 16 amino acids long. Germline CDR1 reads LGHNA; CDR2 reads YNFKEQ. The germline V and J ends were trimmed by 0 bases and 3 bases, with 12 bases remaining between them. The chain's CDR3 is CASSQEPGQDYNEQFF. As DNA, the CDR3 is TGTGCCAGCAGCCAAGAACCGGGACAAGACTACAATGAGCAGTTCTTC.

The J gene is TRBJ1-6, the V gene TRBV2; D not certain. The CDR3 length is 15 residues. CDR1 and CDR2 from the germline V gene are SNHLY and FYNNEI. Trimming stripped 5 bases from V and 5 bases from J, with 13 bases between. The CDR3 loop is CASSPGGVHNSPLHF. The CDR3 region has the DNA TGTGCCAGCAGTCCTGGCGGGGTTCATAATTCACCCCTCCACTTT.

The rearrangement links TRBV7-2 to TRBJ1-4, with TRBD1 identical over 9 bases. V dropped 6 bases and J dropped 7; count of bases not matched to a gene: 3. Germline V gene data show CDR1 as SGHTA and CDR2 as FQGNSA. This CDR3 region has 13 residues. CDR3 nucleotide sequence: TGTGCCAGCAGGGGACAGGGCGGTGAAAAACTGTTTTTT. It is translated as CASRGQGGEKLFF.

This chain joins TRBV28 and TRBJ1-1; 8 bases match TRBD1. CDR3 length equals 15 residues. Germline CDR1 reads MDHEN; CDR2 reads SYDVKM. With 4 bases clipped from V and 1 base from J, the junction kept 5 bases outside the gene matches. This CDR3 reads CASSWDRPKNTEAFF. The CDR3 region has the DNA TGTGCCAGCAGTTGGGACAGGCCCAAGAACACTGAAGCTTTCTTT. Complete variable domain (other parts from reference TRBV28 and TRBJ1-1): DVKVTQSSRYLVKRTGEKVFLECVQDMDHENMFWYRQDPGLGLRLIYFSYDVKMKEKGDIPEGYSVSREKKERFSLILESASTNQTSMYLCASSWDRPKNTEAFFGQGTRLTVV.

This chain connects TRBV19 to TRBJ2-6; D might be TRBD1 (6 bases). The CDR3 consists of 17 residues. V lost 6 bases and J 0 bases, leaving 15 bases between the germline ends. Germline V gene data show CDR1 as LNHDA and CDR2 as SQIVND (reference sequence). The CDR3 spells CASRAWTANSGANVLTF. The CDR3, as DNA: TGTGCCAGTAGAGCTTGGACAGCTAACTCTGGGGCCAACGTCCTGACTTTC. Using reference TRBV19 and TRBJ2-6 for the parts outside the CDR3, the full variable domain is DGGITQSPKYLFRKEGQNVTLSCEQNLNHDAMYWYRQDPGQGLRLIYYSQIVNDFQKGDIAEGYSVSREKKESFPLTVTSAQKNPTAFYLCASRAWTANSGANVLTFGAGSRLTVL.

Written as DNA, the CDR3 is TGTGCCAGCAGCTTGTTACAGGCAGCCGGGGAGCTGTTTTTT. Its translation is CASSLLQAAGELFF. The chain employs TRBV5-4 and TRBJ2-2, with D tentatively TRBD1 (5 bases). V lost 1 base, J lost 6 bases, and 10 bases lay in between. This CDR3 comprises 14 residues. Looked up from germline, CDR1 is SGHNT and CDR2 is YYREEE (reference sequence).

V usage is TRBV27 and J usage is TRBJ1-6; D perhaps matches TRBD1 (5 bases). This CDR3 is 19 amino acids long. V lost 3 bases, J lost 4 bases, and 22 bases lay in between. CDR1 and CDR2 from the germline V gene are MNHEY and SMNVEV (reference sequence). CDR3 protein: CASSFGKGGGTGYNSPLHF. CDR3 DNA: TGTGCCAGCAGTTTCGGGAAGGGAGGAGGGACGGGTTATAATTCACCCCTCCACTTT.

This clone was seen a few times. The chain uses TRBV7-9 and TRBJ1-1; 8 nucleotides line up with TRBD1. With 2 bases clipped from V and 1 base from J, the junction kept 3 bases outside the gene matches. Germline assignment: CDR1 SEHNR and CDR2 FQNEAQ (reference sequence). This CDR3 region has 15 residues. The DNA of the CDR3 is TGTGCCAGCAGCTTAAGGGGACAGGCGAACACTGAAGCTTTCTTT. Protein product: CASSLRGQANTEAFF.

This clone was seen repeatedly, ten times or more. The chain employs TRBV7-9 and TRBJ1-1; D call uncertain. Trimming removed 2 bases from V and 1 base from J, with 8 bases in between. Germline CDR1 and CDR2: SEHNR and FQNEAQ (reference sequence). The CDR3 sequence is 14 residues long. In nucleotides, the CDR3 is TGTGCCAGCAGCTTACATAGCGCGAACACTGAAGCTTTCTTT. Translated, it gives CASSLHSANTEAFF.

The rearrangement joins TRBV6-5 to TRBJ1-6, with a tentative D call TRBD1 (5 bases). Germline CDR1 and CDR2: MNHEY and SVGAGI. There are 13 residues in the CDR3. Deletions cut 6 bases from V and 10 bases from J, with 13 bases between. CDR3: CASRGREGSPLHF. The CDR3 DNA reads as TGTGCCAGCAGGGGCAGGGAGGGATCACCCCTCCACTTT.

In its sample, this clone was seen once. J is TRBJ1-5 and V is TRBV2, with 8 bases aligning to TRBD1. J was trimmed by 6 bases and V by 6 bases; bases with no gene match: 4. The CDR3 is 13 amino acids. Germline lookup yields CDR1 SNHLY and CDR2 FYNNEI. CDR3 sequence reads: CASRQGAGQPQHF. Here the CDR3 DNA reads TGTGCCAGCAGGCAGGGGGCAGGTCAGCCCCAGCATTTT.

This rearrangement joins TRBV30 to TRBJ2-1; TRBD2 agrees at 7 bases. V shed 2 bases, J shed 0 bases, and the junction held 7 bases outside the gene matches. Germline V gene sequence: CDR1 GTSNPN, CDR2 SVGIG (reference sequence). This CDR3 spans 16 amino acids. The CDR3 DNA sequence: TGTGCCTGGAGTCGTGCGGGGGATCTCTCCTACAATGAGCAGTTCTTC. Translation: CAWSRAGDLSYNEQFF. The variable domain in full, with the rest retrieved from reference TRBV30 and TRBJ2-1, is SQTIHQWPATLVQPVGSPLSLECTVEGTSNPNLYWYRQAAGRGLQLLFYSVGIGQISSEVPQNLSASRPQDRQFILSSKKLLLSDSGFYLCAWSRAGDLSYNEQFFGPGTRLTVL.

The J gene is TRBJ2-2, the V gene TRBV4-2; possibly TRBD1 for D (5 bases). The CDR3 runs 14 residues. The germline V gene has CDR1 LGHNA and CDR2 YNFKEQ. V was clipped by 0 bases and J by 9 bases, with 11 bases between them. The CDR3 is CASSQDQGGRELFF. DNA of the CDR3: TGTGCCAGCAGCCAAGATCAGGGCGGCAGGGAGCTGTTTTTT.

The sample holds one count of this clone. This chain links TRBV28 with TRBJ1-1; maybe TRBD1 (5 bases). V was clipped by 10 bases and J by 0 bases, with 18 bases between them. Germline V gene data show CDR1 as MDHEN and CDR2 as SYDVKM. The CDR3 covers 15 residues. Here the CDR3 DNA reads TGTGCCATTAAGGTGGAGGGGTCCATGAACACTGAAGCTTTCTTT. It is translated as CAIKVEGSMNTEAFF.

The chain carries TRBV11-1 and TRBJ2-2, with D tentatively TRBD1 (5 bases). The CDR3 runs 13 residues. Per germline, CDR1 SGHAT and CDR2 FQDESV (reference sequence). V gave up 6 bases and J gave up 1 base, with 6 bases separating them. The CDR3 DNA is TGTGCCAGCAGAGACAGGAACACCGGGGAGCTGTTTTTT. Residues: CASRDRNTGELFF.

In this sample, this clone turned up many times. The chain combines TRBV30 with TRBJ1-2, with TRBD1 identical over 9 bases. The CDR3 extends over 14 amino acids. V gave up 5 bases and J gave up 0 bases; unmatched junction bases: 4. Germline V lookup: CDR1 GTSNPN, CDR2 SVGIG (reference sequence). In nucleotides, the CDR3 is TGTGCCTGGGTCCGACAGGGGGCTAACTATGGCTACACCTTC. It translates to CAWVRQGANYGYTF.

This clone came up many times. The chain recombines TRBV7-3 with TRBJ2-1; D may be TRBD2 (6 bases). This CDR3 has 15 amino acids. Per germline, CDR1 SGHTA and CDR2 FQGTGA. Trimming took 0 bases from V and 8 from J, leaving 14 bases between them. CDR3 nucleotide sequence: TGTGCCAGCAGCTTAACTGGGCCCCCGGGGGATGAGCAGTTCTTC. This codes for CASSLTGPPGDEQFF.

The chain uses TRBV11-2 and TRBJ2-7, with D perhaps matching TRBD2 (5 bases). There are 11 residues in the CDR3. From germline, CDR1 is SGHAT and CDR2 FQNNGV. The germline V and J ends were trimmed by 4 bases and 7 bases, with 8 bases remaining between them. This CDR3 is CASSSTGEQYF. CDR3 DNA sequence: TGTGCCAGCAGCTCTACGGGGGAGCAGTACTTC.

The V call is TRBV9, the J call TRBJ2-2, with D perhaps matching TRBD1 (5 bases). V shed 0 bases and J shed 5 bases, with 8 bases lying between them. CDR1 is SGDLS and CDR2 is YYNGEE in the germline V gene. There are 14 residues in the CDR3. The CDR3 DNA reads as TGTGCCAGCAGCGTAGGTCAGGGTACCGGGGAGCTGTTTTTT. Its translation: CASSVGQGTGELFF.

The rearrangement uses TRBV25-1 and TRBJ2-2; 8 positions match TRBD2. Germline trimming cut 3 bases from V and 1 base from J; bases unmatched to any gene: 7. Germline CDR1 MGHDK, CDR2 SYGVNS. CDR3 length: 17 residues. CDR3 amino acids: CASSDHAGLGNTGELFF. CDR3 DNA: TGTGCCAGCAGTGATCACGCGGGACTAGGGAACACCGGGGAGCTGTTTTTT.

This chain uses TRBV4-1 with TRBJ1-2; D gene uncertain. From germline, CDR1 is MGHRA and CDR2 YSYEKL. V was pared by 4 bases and J by 6 bases, with 27 bases between. The CDR3 is 18 residues long. The CDR3 sequence: CASSRLLVSGPDYNGYTF. The CDR3 coding sequence is TGCGCCAGCAGCCGACTGCTTGTTTCGGGTCCAGATTATAATGGCTACACCTTC.

V and J are TRBV5-1 and TRBJ1-1; 8 nucleotides line up with TRBD1. The trim removed 0 bases at V and 7 bases at J, leaving 8 bases unmatched. The CDR3 has 15 residues. From germline, CDR1 is SGHRS and CDR2 YFSETQ. CDR3 sequence reads: CASSLDGQGADEAFF. The CDR3 coding sequence is TGCGCCAGCAGCTTGGACGGTCAGGGGGCTGATGAAGCTTTCTTT.

The chain recombines TRBV28 with TRBJ1-2, with D possibly being TRBD1 (5 bases). Germline CDR1 and CDR2: MDHEN and SYDVKM. The CDR3 is made up of 13 amino acids. Trimming removed 1 base at V and 4 bases at J, with 7 bases between. CDR3 DNA sequence: TGTGCCAGCAGTTTATTCGGGGGCTATGGCTACACCTTC. This gives the protein CASSLFGGYGYTF.

The gene calls are TRBV30 and TRBJ2-3; the D gene is possibly TRBD1 (5 bases). Deletions cut 4 bases from V and 2 bases from J, with 16 bases between. This CDR3 spans 15 amino acids. Germline V gene lookup returns CDR1 GTSNPN and CDR2 SVGIG (reference sequence). CDR3 nucleotide sequence: TGTGCCTGGACCCAGGGCTACCAACCCACAGATACGCAGTATTTT. As protein: CAWTQGYQPTDTQYF.

The V and J genes are TRBV27 and TRBJ1-1; 8 positions match TRBD1. CDR1 is MNHEY, CDR2 SMNVEV, per germline (reference sequence). V lost 0 bases to trimming and J lost 0 bases; unmatched junction nucleotides: 6. There are 17 residues in the CDR3. CDR3 sequence: CASSLSWGDRMNTEAFF. CDR3 DNA: TGTGCCAGCAGTTTATCGTGGGGGGACAGGATGAACACTGAAGCTTTCTTT.